This TCR beta chain originates from a study of CD4 T cells in relation to SARS-CoV-2 and coronaviruses. The assay was immunoSEQ multiplex PCR, and TCRdb's table has in-frame clones only and misses some. The sample has some 68,000 clones; more than 85% are singletons. As to this clone: No antigen is known for it.

Study conclusions and caveats: Compared with monoreactive clones, crossreactive clones showed significantly weaker SARS-CoV-2 expansion. Crossreactivity was assessed only for spike protein, not other viral proteins.

Before the COVID-19 pandemic, during about 2010-2018, CD4+ T cells were taken from unexposed donors. Between the trimmed V and J ends, which lost 6 bases and 1 base, there was a span of 18 bases. This CDR3 has 16 residues. CDR1 and CDR2 from the germline V gene are SNHLY and FYNNEI. The V and J genes are TRBV2 and TRBJ1-2; D not resolved. Sequencing was done on a sample of naive CD4+ T cells from PBMCs. Subset reported: naive CD4+ T cells isolated by negative enrichment. The sequence was obtained from a human donor in good health. The CDR3 reads CASRETFGRRNYGYTF. In DNA form, the CDR3 reads TGTGCCAGCAGAGAGACCTTCGGCAGACGTAACTATGGCTACACCTTC.